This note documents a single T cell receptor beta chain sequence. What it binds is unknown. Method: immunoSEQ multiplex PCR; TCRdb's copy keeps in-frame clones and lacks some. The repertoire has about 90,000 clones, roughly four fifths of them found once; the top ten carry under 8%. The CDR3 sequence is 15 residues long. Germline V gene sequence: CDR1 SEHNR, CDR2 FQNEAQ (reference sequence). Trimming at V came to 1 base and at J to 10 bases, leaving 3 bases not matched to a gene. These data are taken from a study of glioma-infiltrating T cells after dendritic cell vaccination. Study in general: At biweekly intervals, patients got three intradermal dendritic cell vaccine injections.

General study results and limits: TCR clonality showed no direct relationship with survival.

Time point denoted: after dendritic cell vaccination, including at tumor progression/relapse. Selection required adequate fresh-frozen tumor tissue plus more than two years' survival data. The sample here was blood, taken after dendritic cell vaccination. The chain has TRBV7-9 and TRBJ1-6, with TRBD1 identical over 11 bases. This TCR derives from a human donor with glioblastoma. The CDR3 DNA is TGTGCCAGCAGCTTAGAGGGACAGGGGGAATCACCCCTCCACTTT. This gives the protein CASSLEGQGESPLHF.